Each of the 9 T cell receptor beta chains below was sequenced from the same sample in a study of T-cell memory formation after mild COVID-19 (dated by TCRdb to about 2021). To prepare the library, 5' RACE was applied. Sequenced on an Illumina NovaSeq 6000. Using fastp trimming at Q25 and MiXCR clonotype assembly, TCRdb reanalyzed the public sequencing data and kept in-frame beta chains. Rows are unified per CDR3 protein, each entry keeping the most common DNA and genes. Counted in this sample were around 530,000 distinct CDR3 sequences; about 20% of them appeared once. The top ten hold around 8.4% of the sample. The material sequenced was PBMCs or a T cell subset sorted from them (not recorded which). These receptors were collected from an adult woman who had mild COVID-19 (a few samples of this study predate the infection). The sample titles of this study are shuffled in the database, so cell type and time point are left out; the donor was told from shared clones.

This clonotype was seen repeatedly, ten times or more. The J gene is TRBJ2-1, the V gene TRBV4-1; 8 bases align to TRBD2. Trimming took 3 bases from V and 5 from J; bases not matched to a gene: 6. The germline gives CDR1 MGHRA, CDR2 YSYEKL. This CDR3 is 15 amino acids long. Here the CDR3 reads CASSHLVAGNNEQFF. CDR3 DNA: TGCGCCAGCAGCCACCTCGTAGCGGGGAACAATGAGCAGTTCTTC.

This chain links TRBV4-1 with TRBJ1-4, with D unclear. The V and J ends lost 4 bases and 8 bases respectively, with 14 bases between them. Germline V lookup: CDR1 MGHRA, CDR2 YSYEKL. The CDR3 is made up of 14 amino acids. CDR3 in amino acids: CASSRVQAREKLFF. DNA of the CDR3: TGCGCCAGCAGCCGGGTACAAGCTCGAGAAAAACTGTTTTTT.

In its sample, this clonotype was seen a few times. The genes are TRBV11-2 and TRBJ2-1; 12 positions agree with TRBD2. Germline CDR1 and CDR2: SGHAT and FQNNGV. The CDR3 sequence is 16 residues long. After removal of 5 bases from V and 10 bases from J, the junction contained 12 bases not matched to a gene. CDR3 amino acids: CASSQGWASGREEQFF. CDR3 nucleotide sequence: TGTGCCAGCAGCCAAGGATGGGCTAGCGGGAGGGAAGAGCAGTTCTTC.

In its sample, this clonotype was seen a few times. J is TRBJ1-1 and V is TRBV6-5; D uncertain. Germline-derived CDR1 and CDR2 are MNHEY and SVGAGI. This CDR3 has 16 residues. Trimming took off 0 bases at V and 0 bases at J, with 11 bases between the two ends. The CDR3 is CASSYSPSGMNTEAFF. DNA of the CDR3: TGTGCCAGCAGTTACTCGCCCAGTGGTATGAACACTGAAGCTTTCTTT.

This clonotype was detected only a few times. V and J are TRBV18 and TRBJ1-2; D perhaps matches TRBD1 (5 bases). V gave up 5 bases and J gave up 3 bases, with 10 bases separating them. The V gene's germline CDR1 is KGHSH and CDR2 LQKENI. The CDR3 has 13 residues. The CDR3 region is CASSEQEDYGYTF. CDR3 nucleotide sequence: TGTGCCAGCTCAGAACAGGAGGACTATGGCTACACCTTC.

CDR3 coding DNA: TGTGCCAGCAGCGTACGGGGCACAGATACGCAGTATTTT. Its translation: CASSVRGTDTQYF. The chain joins TRBV9 to TRBJ2-3; no definite D call. The CDR3 sequence is 13 residues long. Trimming left V 1 base short and J 1 base short, with 4 bases between. Per germline, CDR1 SGDLS and CDR2 YYNGEE.

As regards this clonotype: At one boundary the junction diverges from the germline segment, which might be a read error. The chain carries TRBV28 and TRBJ1-5; D unclear. The CDR3 spans 12 residues. Germline V gives CDR1 MDHEN, CDR2 SYDVKM. The CDR3 loop is CASSSTYQTQHF. The CDR3, as DNA: TGTGCCAGCAGTTCCACCTATCAGACCCAGCATTTT.

This clonotype was recorded once. The rearrangement links TRBV7-2 to TRBJ2-1; D could derive from TRBD1 or TRBD2 (6 bases each). The CDR3 runs to 14 residues. Trimming left V 5 bases short and J 6 bases short, with 14 bases between. Germline assignment: CDR1 SGHTA and CDR2 FQGNSA. CDR3 sequence (DNA): TGTGCCAGCAGCCTCGGGGGCCTCCGCAATGAGCAGTTCTTC. Protein sequence: CASSLGGLRNEQFF.

This clonotype was seen only a few times. The chain combines TRBV12-3 or TRBV12-4 with TRBJ1-1; TRBD1 aligns across 7 bases. Trimming removed 6 bases from V and 3 bases from J; junction bases left unmatched: 4. The CDR3 runs to 13 residues. The CDR3 DNA reads TGTGCCAGCAGGGCTACAGGGGACACTGAAGCTTTCTTT. This sequence encodes CASRATGDTEAFF.